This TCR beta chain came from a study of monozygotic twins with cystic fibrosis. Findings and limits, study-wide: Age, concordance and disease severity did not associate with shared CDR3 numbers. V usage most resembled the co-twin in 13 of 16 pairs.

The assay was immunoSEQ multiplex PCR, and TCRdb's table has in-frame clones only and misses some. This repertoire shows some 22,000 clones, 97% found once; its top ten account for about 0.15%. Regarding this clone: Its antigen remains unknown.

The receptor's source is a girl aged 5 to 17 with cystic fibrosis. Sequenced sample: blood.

For the CDR3, the DNA is TGTGCCAGTAGTGAGGAGGCACGGGCTCAGCCCCAGCATTTT. Protein sequence: CASSEEARAQPQHF. The V and J genes are TRBV19 and TRBJ1-5, with D unresolved. Germline-derived CDR1 and CDR2 are LNHDA and SQIVND (reference sequence). Deletions cut 5 bases from V and 6 bases from J, with 14 bases between. There are 14 residues in the CDR3.